The T cell receptor beta chain under discussion was sequenced for a study of OX40 agonist ivuxolimab in advanced cancers. About the research overall: The dose of intravenous ivuxolimab that patients received every 2 weeks ranged from 0.01 to 10 mg/kg. Study-wide points: Expanded peripheral T cells had an undetermined antigen specificity.

Remarks on this clone: Its antigen is not identified.

CDR3 length: 13 residues. Trimming cost V 5 bases and J 7 bases, with 14 bases left between them. The V gene's germline CDR1 is LNHDA and CDR2 SQIVND (reference sequence). Excluded were patients having autoimmune disease history or systemic immunosuppression. Drawing of blood for sampling happened at baseline, at cycle 4 day 1, and at cycle 7 day 1. Some clones are missing from TCRdb's copy, which holds only in-frame ones; the method was immunoSEQ multiplex PCR. The data show about 62,000 clones, around 93% seen once. The sequence was obtained from an adult with an advanced solid tumor such as melanoma, head and neck, liver or kidney cancer. The chain joins TRBV19 to TRBJ1-2, with D uncertain. The specimen was CD4+ or CD8+ T cells sorted from blood, collected in a trial of the OX40 agonist ivuxolimab. CDR3 DNA: TGTGCCAGTAGTTCCCCTTGGGAGGGTGGCTACACCTTC. As protein: CASSSPWEGGYTF.